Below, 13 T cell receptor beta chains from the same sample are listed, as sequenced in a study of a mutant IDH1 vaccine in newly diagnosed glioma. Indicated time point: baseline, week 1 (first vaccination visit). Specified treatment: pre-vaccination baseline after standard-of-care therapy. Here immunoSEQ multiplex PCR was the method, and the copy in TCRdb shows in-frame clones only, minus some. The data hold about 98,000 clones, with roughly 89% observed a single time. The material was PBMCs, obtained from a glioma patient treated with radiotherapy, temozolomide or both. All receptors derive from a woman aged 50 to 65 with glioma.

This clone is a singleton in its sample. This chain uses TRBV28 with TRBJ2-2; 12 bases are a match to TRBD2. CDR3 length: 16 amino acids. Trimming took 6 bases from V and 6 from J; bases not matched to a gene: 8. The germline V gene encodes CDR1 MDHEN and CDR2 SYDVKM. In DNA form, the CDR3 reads TGTGCCAGCAGCGCCCCCCTAGCGGGAGGGCCCGGGGAGCTGTTTTTT. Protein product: CASSAPLAGGPGELFF.

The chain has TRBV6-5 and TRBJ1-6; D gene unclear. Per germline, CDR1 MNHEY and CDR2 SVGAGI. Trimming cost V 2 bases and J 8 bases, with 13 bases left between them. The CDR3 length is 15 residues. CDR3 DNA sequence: TGTGCCAGCAGTTACCTCGACCCCGGATATTCACCCCTCCACTTT. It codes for CASSYLDPGYSPLHF.

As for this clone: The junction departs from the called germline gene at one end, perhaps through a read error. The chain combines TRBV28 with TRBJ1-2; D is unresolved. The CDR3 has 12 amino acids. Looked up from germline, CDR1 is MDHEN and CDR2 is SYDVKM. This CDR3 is CASSPDNYGYTF. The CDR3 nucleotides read TGTGCTAGCAGTCCGGATAACTATGGCTACACCTTC.

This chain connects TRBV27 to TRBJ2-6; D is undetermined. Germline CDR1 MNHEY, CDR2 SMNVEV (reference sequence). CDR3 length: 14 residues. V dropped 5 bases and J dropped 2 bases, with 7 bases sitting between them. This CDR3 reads CASSPPPGANVLTF. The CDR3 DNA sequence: TGTGCCAGCAGTCCCCCGCCTGGGGCCAACGTCCTGACTTTC.

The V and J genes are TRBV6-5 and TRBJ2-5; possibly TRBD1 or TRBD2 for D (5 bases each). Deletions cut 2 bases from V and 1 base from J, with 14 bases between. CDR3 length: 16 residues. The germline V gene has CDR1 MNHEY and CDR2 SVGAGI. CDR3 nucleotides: TGTGCCAGCAGTTACGCAAAGGGACGGGGCCAAGAGACCCAGTACTTC. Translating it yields CASSYAKGRGQETQYF.

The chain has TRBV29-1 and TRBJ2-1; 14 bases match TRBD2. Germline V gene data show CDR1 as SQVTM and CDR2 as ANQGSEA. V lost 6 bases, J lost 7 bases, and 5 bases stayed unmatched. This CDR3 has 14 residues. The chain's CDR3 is CSVGTSGSRNEQFF. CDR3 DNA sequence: TGCAGCGTGGGGACTAGCGGGAGCCGAAATGAGCAGTTCTTC.

CDR3 protein: CASSPDSKNIQYF. The CDR3 DNA follows: TGTGCCAGCTCACCAGACAGTAAAAACATTCAGTACTTC. The gene calls are TRBV18 and TRBJ2-4; possibly TRBD1 for D (5 bases). Looked up from germline, CDR1 is KGHSH and CDR2 is LQKENI. V gave up 2 bases and J gave up 4 bases, with 6 bases separating them. The CDR3 is made up of 13 amino acids.

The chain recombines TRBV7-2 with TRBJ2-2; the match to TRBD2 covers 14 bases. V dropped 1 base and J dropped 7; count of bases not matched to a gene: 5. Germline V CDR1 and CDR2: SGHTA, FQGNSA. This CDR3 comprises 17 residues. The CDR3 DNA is TGTGCCAGCAGCTTAGGACTAGCGGGAGGGCCCGGCGGGGAGCTGTTTTTT. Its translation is CASSLGLAGGPGGELFF.

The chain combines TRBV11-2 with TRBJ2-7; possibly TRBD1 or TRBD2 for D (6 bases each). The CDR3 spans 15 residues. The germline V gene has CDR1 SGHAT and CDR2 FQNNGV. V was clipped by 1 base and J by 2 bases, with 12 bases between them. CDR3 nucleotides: TGTGCCAGCAGCTTAGGAGAGGGGGGTCCCTACGAGCAGTACTTC. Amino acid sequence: CASSLGEGGPYEQYF.

The CDR3 sequence is CASSYSGDTQYF. The CDR3 nucleotides read TGTGCCAGCAGTTACTCCGGGGATACGCAGTATTTT. The V gene is TRBV6-5, the J gene TRBJ2-3; D unclear. The CDR3 sequence is 12 residues long. Trimming removed 0 bases at V and 6 bases at J, with 4 bases between. In germline, CDR1 is MNHEY, CDR2 SVGAGI.

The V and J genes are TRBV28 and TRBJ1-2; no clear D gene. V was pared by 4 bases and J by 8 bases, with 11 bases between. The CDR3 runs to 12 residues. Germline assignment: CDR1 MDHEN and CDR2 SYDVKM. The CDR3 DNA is TGTGCCAGCAGTTCGACCAATACGGGCTACACCTTC. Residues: CASSSTNTGYTF.

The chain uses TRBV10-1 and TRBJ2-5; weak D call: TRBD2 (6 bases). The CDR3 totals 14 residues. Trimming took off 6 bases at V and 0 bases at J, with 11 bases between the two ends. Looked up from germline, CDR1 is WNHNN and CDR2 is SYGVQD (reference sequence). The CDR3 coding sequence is TGCGCCAGCAGCGACCGGGGGTACCAAGAGACCCAGTACTTC. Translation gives CASSDRGYQETQYF.

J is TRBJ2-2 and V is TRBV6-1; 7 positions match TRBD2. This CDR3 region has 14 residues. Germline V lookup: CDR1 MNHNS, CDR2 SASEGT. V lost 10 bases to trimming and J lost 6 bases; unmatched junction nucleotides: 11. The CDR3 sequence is CATREIRGAGELFF. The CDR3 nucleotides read TGTGCCACCCGGGAGATCCGGGGGGCCGGGGAGCTGTTTTTT.